These 4 T cell receptor beta chains were sequenced from one sample in a study of long-term antiretroviral therapy in people with HIV. The assay, immunoSEQ v3.0, was run at survey level. The table came from immunoSEQ multiplex PCR; TCRdb's copy has only in-frame clones and leaves some out. The data show some 17,000 clones, with around four fifths seen just once and about 15% held by the top ten. The sample was unsorted PBMCs, taken less than 2.2 years before starting antiretroviral therapy. The receptor source for this set is a man aged 30-40 years with HIV.

The chain joins TRBV5-1 to TRBJ2-2; TRBD2 aligns across 8 bases. Per the germline V gene, CDR1 is SGHRS and CDR2 is YFSETQ. V lost 0 bases, J lost 7 bases, and 14 bases stayed unmatched. CDR3 size: 18 residues. The CDR3 DNA reads as TGCGCCAGCAGCTTGGACACTAGCGGAGTCCCTCCTGACGGGGAGCTGTTTTTT. Translation gives CASSLDTSGVPPDGELFF.

This clone was counted between two and nine times. V gene TRBV7-9 combines with J gene TRBJ2-3; 8 bases fit TRBD2. The CDR3 spans 16 residues. The V segment lost 7 bases and the J segment 4 bases; nucleotides outside the gene matches: 13. From germline, CDR1 is SEHNR and CDR2 FQNEAQ (reference sequence). The CDR3 region is CASTTYGGGFADTQYF. The CDR3 region has the DNA TGTGCCAGCACCACGTACGGGGGGGGCTTCGCAGATACGCAGTATTTT.

The genes are TRBV5-1 and TRBJ2-1; TRBD2 agrees at 10 bases. CDR1 is SGHRS, CDR2 YFSETQ, per germline. This CDR3 is 15 amino acids long. V was pared by 5 bases and J by 0 bases, with 2 bases of the junction left unmatched. The CDR3 is CASSASGSSYNEQFF. CDR3 nucleotides: TGCGCCAGCAGTGCTAGCGGGAGCTCCTACAATGAGCAGTTCTTC.

This clone was detected once. This chain uses TRBV7-9 with TRBJ1-1, with D perhaps TRBD1 (6 bases). The V end was cut by 3 bases, the J end by 3 bases, with 11 bases between. Germline V gene sequence: CDR1 SEHNR, CDR2 FQNEAQ (reference sequence). The CDR3 is 14 amino acids. The chain's CDR3 is CASSFGSGDTEAFF. DNA for the CDR3: TGTGCCAGCAGCTTTGGGTCAGGGGACACTGAAGCTTTCTTT.